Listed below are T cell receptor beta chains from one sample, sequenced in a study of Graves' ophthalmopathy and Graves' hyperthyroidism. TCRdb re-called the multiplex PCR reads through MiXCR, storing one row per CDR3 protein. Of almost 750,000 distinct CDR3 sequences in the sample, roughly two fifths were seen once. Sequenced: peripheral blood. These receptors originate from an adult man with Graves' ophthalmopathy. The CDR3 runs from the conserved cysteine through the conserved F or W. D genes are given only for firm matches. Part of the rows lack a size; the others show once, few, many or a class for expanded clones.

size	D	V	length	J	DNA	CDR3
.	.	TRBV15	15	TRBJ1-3	TGTGCCACCAGCAGCCAAGGACACCACCGAAACACCATATATTTT	CATSSQGHHRNTIYF
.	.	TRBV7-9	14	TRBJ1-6	TGTGCCAGCAGACCGACAGGCCGTTATTCACCCCTCCACTTT	CASRPTGRYSPLHF
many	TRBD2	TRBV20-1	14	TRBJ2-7	TGCAGTGCCATCCGACTAGCGGGGGTCTACGAGCAGTACTTC	CSAIRLAGVYEQYF
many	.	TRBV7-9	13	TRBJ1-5	TGTGCCAGCAGCTTAGGCCCTTTTCAGCCCCAGCATTTT	CASSLGPFQPQHF
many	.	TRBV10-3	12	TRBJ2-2	TGTGCCATCAGTGAGTCAAAGGGGGAGCTGTTTTTT	CAISESKGELFF
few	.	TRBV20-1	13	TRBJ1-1	TGCAGTGCTGTCGGGGCGGCGAACACTGAAGCTTTCTTT	CSAVGAANTEAFF
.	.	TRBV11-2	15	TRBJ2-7	TGTGCCAGCTCGGGGCAGGGGACACTTACCTACGAGCAGTACTTC	CASSGQGTLTYEQYF
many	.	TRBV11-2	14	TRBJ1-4	TGTGCCAGCAGCCACAGGGTTCGGGGTGAAAAACTGTTTTTT	CASSHRVRGEKLFF
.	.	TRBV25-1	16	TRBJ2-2	TGTGCCAGCAGCCAAGAGTCGGGGAGGAACACCGGGGAGCTGTTTTTT	CASSQESGRNTGELFF
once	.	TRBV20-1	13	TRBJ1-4	TGCAGTGCTGGAGATCAGGGTTGGGAAAAACTGTTTTTT	CSAGDQGWEKLFF
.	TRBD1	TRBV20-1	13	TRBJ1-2	TGCAGTGCCCGAGGACAGGGGGCGCGCGGCTACACCTTC	CSARGQGARGYTF
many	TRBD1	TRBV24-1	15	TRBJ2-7	TGTGCCACCAGTGATGCGGACAGGAAGGACAACGAGCAGTACTTC	CATSDADRKDNEQYF
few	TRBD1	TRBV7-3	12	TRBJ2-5	TGTGCCAGCAGGACAGGGGACGAGACCCAGTACTTC	CASRTGDETQYF
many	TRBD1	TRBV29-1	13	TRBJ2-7	TGCAGCGTAGTGACAGGGTCTCCCTACGAGCAGTACTTC	CSVVTGSPYEQYF
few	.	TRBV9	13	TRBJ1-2	TGTGCCAGCAGTGCAAGACAGCTTTATGGCTACACCTTC	CASSARQLYGYTF
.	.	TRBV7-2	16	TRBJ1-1	TGTGCCAGCAGCTTAGTAACCGGCGCCCCGGGGACTGAAGCTTTCTTT	CASSLVTGAPGTEAFF
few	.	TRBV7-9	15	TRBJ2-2	TGTGCCAGCTGCCTCGGGGGTGCGAACACCGGGGAGCTGTTTTTT	CASCLGGANTGELFF
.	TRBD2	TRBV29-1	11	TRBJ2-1	TGCAGCGTCCGGACTAGCAATGAGCAGTTCTTC	CSVRTSNEQFF
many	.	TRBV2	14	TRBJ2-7	TGTGCCAGCAGGGCAGGGAAGGCTAGTTACGAGCAGTACTTC	CASRAGKASYEQYF
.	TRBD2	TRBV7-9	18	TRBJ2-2	TGTGCCAGCAGACCTACTAGCGGGAGAAGGGGGCCTACCGGGGAGCTGTTTTTT	CASRPTSGRRGPTGELFF
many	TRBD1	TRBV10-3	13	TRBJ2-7	TGTGCCATCAGGGACAGGGAAGCCTACGAGCAGTACTTC	CAIRDREAYEQYF
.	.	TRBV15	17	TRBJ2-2	TGTGCCACCAGCAGAGGCGACGACAGCGCGAACACCGGGGAGCTGTCTTGG	CATSRGDDSANTGELSW
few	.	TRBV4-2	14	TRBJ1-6	TGTGCCAGCAGAGGAGGGACCTTCGATTCACCCCTCCACTTT	CASRGGTFDSPLHF
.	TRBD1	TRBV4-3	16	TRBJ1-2	TGCGCCAGCAGCCACGGACAGGGGGCGCACGGCTATGGCTACACCTTC	CASSHGQGAHGYGYTF
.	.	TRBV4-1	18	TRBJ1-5	TGCGCCAGCAGCCAAGATAGTATGTCTTCTTATAGCAATCAGCCCCAGCATTTT	CASSQDSMSSYSNQPQHF
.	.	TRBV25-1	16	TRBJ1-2	TGTGCCAGCAGTGCTAGAGAAGAAACAGGGAACTATGGCTACACCTTC	CASSAREETGNYGYTF
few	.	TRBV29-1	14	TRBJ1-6	TGTGCCTTCTACAGGAGCTCCTATAATTCACCCCTCCACTTT	CAFYRSSYNSPLHF
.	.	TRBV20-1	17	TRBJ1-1	TGCAGTGCTAGAGATCCCCAAGGGAAGGGCATTGGGACTGAAGCTTTCTTT	CSARDPQGKGIGTEAFF
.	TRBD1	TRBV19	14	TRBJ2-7	TGTGCCAGTAGCGGACAGGGGGTGGCGAGTGAGCAGTACTTC	CASSGQGVASEQYF
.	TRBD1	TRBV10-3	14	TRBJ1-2	TGTGCCATCAGTGAGTCGTCGACAGGGAAAGGCTACACCTTC	CAISESSTGKGYTF
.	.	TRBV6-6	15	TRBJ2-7	TGTGCCAGCAGTTACCTCCCAGCGACCTCCTACGAGCAGTACTTC	CASSYLPATSYEQYF
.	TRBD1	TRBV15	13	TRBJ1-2	TGTGCCAGCAGGAGAGACAGGGGGGCTGGCTACACCTTC	CASRRDRGAGYTF
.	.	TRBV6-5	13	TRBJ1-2	TGTGCCAGCAGACGGACAGACGACTGTGGCTACACCTTC	CASRRTDDCGYTF
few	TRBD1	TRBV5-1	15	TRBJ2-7	TGCGCCAGCAGGGCTGGGACAGGGGCTGCCTACGAGCAGTACTTC	CASRAGTGAAYEQYF
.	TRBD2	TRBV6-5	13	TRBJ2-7	TGTGCCAGCAGGGGTAGCGGGGGTCACGAGCAGTACTTC	CASRGSGGHEQYF
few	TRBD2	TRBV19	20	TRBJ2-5	TGTGCCAGTAGTCCTTTCGGTCGAGGACTAGCGGGAGGAGGCCAAGAGACCCAGTACTTC	CASSPFGRGLAGGGQETQYF
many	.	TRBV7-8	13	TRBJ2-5	TGTGCCAGCAGCTTGGGCCAGAAACAGACCCAGTACTTC	CASSLGQKQTQYF
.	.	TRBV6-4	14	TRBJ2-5	TGTGCCAGCAGTGACTGCAGTACCCAAGAGACCCAGTACTTC	CASSDCSTQETQYF
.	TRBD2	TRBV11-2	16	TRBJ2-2	TGTGCCAGCAGCTCCGTACTAGCGGGGAACGCCGGGGAGCTGTTTTTT	CASSSVLAGNAGELFF
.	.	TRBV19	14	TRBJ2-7	TGTGCCAGTAGTCTACAACAGGGCTCCCTCGAGCAGTACTTC	CASSLQQGSLEQYF
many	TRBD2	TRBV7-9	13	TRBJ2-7	TGTGCCAGCAGCTTAGACCCAGCGGGAGAGCAGTACTTC	CASSLDPAGEQYF
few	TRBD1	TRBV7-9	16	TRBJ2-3	TGTGCCAGCAGCACCCGACAGGGTTTGGGTACAGATACGCAGTATTTT	CASSTRQGLGTDTQYF
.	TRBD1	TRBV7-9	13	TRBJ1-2	TGTGCCAGCAACGAGGGAGGGGGCGCTGGCTACACCTTC	CASNEGGGAGYTF
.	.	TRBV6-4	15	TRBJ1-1	TGTGCCAGCAGGGTATCGGGACTCTCAAACACTGAAGCTTTCTTT	CASRVSGLSNTEAFF
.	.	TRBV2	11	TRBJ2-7	TGTGCCAGCTCACCAAACGTCGAGCAGTACTTC	CASSPNVEQYF
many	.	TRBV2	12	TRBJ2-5	TGTGCCAGCAGCAAAGGGGGGGAGACCCAGTACTTC	CASSKGGETQYF
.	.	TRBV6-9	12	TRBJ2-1	TGTGCCAGCAGTATTCCTCAGGGATGGCAGTTCTTC	CASSIPQGWQFF
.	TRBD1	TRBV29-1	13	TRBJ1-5	TGCAGCGTAGACTCAGGGGGCCATCAGCCCCAGCATTTT	CSVDSGGHQPQHF
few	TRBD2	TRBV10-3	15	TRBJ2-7	TGTGCCATCAGTGAGAAGCTAGCGGGAGCCCACGAGCAGTACTTC	CAISEKLAGAHEQYF
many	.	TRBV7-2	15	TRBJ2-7	TGTGCCAGCAGCTCCCGGGTCAATCCTTCCTACGAGCAGTACTTC	CASSSRVNPSYEQYF
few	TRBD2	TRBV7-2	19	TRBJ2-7	TGCGCCAGCAGCCAACAGGGACTAGCGGGAGGGCCAGGAATTTACGAGCAGTACTTC	CASSQQGLAGGPGIYEQYF
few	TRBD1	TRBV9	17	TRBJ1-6	TGTGCCAGCAGCGGGCAGACAGGGAGCTCCTATAATTCACCCCTCCACTTT	CASSGQTGSSYNSPLHF
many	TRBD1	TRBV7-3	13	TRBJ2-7	TGTGCCAGCAGCTCAAGAGGACAGGCGGTGCAGTACTTC	CASSSRGQAVQYF
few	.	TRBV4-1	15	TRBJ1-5	TGCGCCAGCAGCCAAGCGCCATATAGCAATCAGCCCCAGCATTTT	CASSQAPYSNQPQHF
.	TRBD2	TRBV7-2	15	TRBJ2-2	TGTGCCAGCAGCTTACAGACTAGCGTGACCGGGGAGCTGTTTTTT	CASSLQTSVTGELFF